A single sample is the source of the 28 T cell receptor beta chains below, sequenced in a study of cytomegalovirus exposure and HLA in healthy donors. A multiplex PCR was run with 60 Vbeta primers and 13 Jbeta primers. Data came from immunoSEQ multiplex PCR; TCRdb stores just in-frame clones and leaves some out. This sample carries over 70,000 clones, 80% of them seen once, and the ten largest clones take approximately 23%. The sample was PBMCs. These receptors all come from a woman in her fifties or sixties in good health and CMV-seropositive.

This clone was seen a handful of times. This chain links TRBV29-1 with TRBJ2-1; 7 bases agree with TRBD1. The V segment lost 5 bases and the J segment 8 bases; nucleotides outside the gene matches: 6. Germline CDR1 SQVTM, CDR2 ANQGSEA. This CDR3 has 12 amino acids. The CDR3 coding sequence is TGCAGCGTTCAGGGGGTTCTCGATGAGCAGTTCTTC. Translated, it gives CSVQGVLDEQFF.

CDR3 sequence (DNA): TGCGCCAGCAGTCAACAGGGGGCCGGGGAGCTGTTTTTT. As protein: CASSQQGAGELFF. The gene calls are TRBV10-1 and TRBJ2-2, with 8 bases lining up with TRBD1. The CDR3 contains 13 residues. V was pared by 5 bases and J by 6 bases, with 2 bases of the junction left unmatched. Germline V lookup: CDR1 WNHNN, CDR2 SYGVQD (reference sequence).

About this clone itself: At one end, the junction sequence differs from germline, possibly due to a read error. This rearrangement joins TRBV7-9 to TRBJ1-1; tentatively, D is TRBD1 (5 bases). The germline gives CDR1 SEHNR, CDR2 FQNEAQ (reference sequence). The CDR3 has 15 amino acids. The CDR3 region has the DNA TGTTCCAGCAGCTTCAGACGGAGGGGGAACACTGAAGCTTTCTTT. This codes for CSSSFRRRGNTEAFF.

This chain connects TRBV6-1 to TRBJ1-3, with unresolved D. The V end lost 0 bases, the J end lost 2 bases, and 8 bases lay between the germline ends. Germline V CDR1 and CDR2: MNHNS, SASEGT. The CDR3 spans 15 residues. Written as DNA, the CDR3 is TGTGCCAGCAGTGAAGCGCACGGGACTGGAAACACCATATATTTT. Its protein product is CASSEAHGTGNTIYF.

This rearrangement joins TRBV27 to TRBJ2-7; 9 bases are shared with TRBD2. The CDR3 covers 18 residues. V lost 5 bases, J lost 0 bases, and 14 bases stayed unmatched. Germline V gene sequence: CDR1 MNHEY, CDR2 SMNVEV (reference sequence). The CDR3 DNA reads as TGTGCCAGCAGTCCGCGGACTAGCGATTTGAAACACTCCTACGAGCAGTACTTC. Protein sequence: CASSPRTSDLKHSYEQYF.

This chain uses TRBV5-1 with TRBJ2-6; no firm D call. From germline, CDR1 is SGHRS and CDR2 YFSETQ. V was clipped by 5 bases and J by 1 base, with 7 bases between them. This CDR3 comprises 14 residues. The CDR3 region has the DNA TGCGCCAGCAGGCGTTCTTCTGGGGCCAACGTCCTGACTTTC. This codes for CASRRSSGANVLTF. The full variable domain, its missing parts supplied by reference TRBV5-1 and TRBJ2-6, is KAGVTQTPRYLIKTRGQQVTLSCSPISGHRSVSWYQQTPGQGLQFLFEYFSETQRNKGNFPGRFSGRQFSNSRSEMNVSTLELGDSALYLCASRRSSGANVLTFGAGSRLTVL.

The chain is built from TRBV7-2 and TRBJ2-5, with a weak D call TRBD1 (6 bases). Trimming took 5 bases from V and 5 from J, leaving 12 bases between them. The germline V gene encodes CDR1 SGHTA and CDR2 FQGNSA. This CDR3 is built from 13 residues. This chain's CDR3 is CASSLYRVETQYF. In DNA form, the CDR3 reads TGTGCCAGCAGCCTGTACAGGGTCGAGACCCAGTACTTC.

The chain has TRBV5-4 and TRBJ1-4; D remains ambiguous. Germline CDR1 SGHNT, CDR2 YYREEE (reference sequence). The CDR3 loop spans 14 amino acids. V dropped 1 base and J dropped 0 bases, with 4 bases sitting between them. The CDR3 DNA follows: TGTGCCAGCAGCTTGAGCACAACTAATGAAAAACTGTTTTTT. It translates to CASSLSTTNEKLFF. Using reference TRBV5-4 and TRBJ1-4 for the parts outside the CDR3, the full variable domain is ETGVTQSPTHLIKTRGQQVTLRCSSQSGHNTVSWYQQALGQGPQFIFQYYREEENGRGNFPPRFSGLQFPNYSSELNVNALELDDSALYLCASSLSTTNEKLFFGSGTQLSVL.

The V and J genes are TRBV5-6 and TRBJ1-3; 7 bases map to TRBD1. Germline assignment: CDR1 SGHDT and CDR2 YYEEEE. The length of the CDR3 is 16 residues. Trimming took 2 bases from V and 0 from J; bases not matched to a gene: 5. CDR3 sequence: CASSFRGDFSGNTIYF. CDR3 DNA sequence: TGTGCCAGCAGCTTCAGGGGGGATTTCTCTGGAAACACCATATATTTT.

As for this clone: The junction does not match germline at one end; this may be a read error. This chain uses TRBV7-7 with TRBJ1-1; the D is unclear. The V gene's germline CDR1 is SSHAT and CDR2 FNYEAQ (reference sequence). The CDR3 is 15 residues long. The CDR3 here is CASSFHSRGEAEAFF. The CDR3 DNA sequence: TGTGCTAGCAGCTTCCATTCTCGCGGGGAGGCTGAAGCTTTCTTT.

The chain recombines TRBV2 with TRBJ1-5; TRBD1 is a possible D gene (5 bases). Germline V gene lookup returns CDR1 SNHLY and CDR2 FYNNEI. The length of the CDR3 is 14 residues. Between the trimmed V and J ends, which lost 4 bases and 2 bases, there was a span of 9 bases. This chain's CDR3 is CASSVRGGNQPQHF. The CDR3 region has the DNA TGTGCCAGCAGTGTTAGGGGCGGCAATCAGCCCCAGCATTTT.

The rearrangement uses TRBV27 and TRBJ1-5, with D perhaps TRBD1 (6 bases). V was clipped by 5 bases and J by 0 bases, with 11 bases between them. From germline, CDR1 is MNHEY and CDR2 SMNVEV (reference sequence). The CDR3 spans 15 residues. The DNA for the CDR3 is TGTGCCAGCAGTCCTGACAGGAATAGCAATCAGCCCCAGCATTTT. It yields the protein CASSPDRNSNQPQHF.

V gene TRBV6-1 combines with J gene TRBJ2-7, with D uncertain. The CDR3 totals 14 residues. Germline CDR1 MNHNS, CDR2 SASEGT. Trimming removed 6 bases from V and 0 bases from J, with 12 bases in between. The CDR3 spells CASRETYSSYEQYV. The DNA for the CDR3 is TGTGCCAGCAGAGAAACTTACAGCTCCTACGAGCAGTACGTC.

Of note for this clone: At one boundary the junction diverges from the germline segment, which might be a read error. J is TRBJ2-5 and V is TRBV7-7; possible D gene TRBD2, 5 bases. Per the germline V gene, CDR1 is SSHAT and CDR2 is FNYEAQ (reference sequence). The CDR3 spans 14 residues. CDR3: CASSLGPRGETQYF. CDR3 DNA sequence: TGTGCTAGCAGCTTAGGACCGCGCGGGGAGACCCAGTACTTC.

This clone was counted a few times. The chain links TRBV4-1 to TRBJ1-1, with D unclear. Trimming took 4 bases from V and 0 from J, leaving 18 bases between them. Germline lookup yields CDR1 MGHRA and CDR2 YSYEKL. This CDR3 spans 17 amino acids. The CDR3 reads CASSPERHVSMNTEAFF. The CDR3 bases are TGCGCCAGCAGCCCAGAAAGACACGTATCCATGAACACTGAAGCTTTCTTT.

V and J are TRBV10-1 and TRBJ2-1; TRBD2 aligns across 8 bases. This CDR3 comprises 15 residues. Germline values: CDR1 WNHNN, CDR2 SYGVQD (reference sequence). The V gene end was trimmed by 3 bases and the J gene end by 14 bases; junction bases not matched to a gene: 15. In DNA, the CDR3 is TGCGCCAGCAGTGAATGGGCTAGCGGGCCCAGCGGGAAGTTCTTC. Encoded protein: CASSEWASGPSGKFF.

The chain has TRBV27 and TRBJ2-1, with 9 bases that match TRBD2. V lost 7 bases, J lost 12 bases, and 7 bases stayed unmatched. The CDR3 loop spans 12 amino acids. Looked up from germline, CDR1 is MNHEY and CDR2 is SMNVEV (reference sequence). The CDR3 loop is CASTSSGLAQFF. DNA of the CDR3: TGTGCCAGCACCAGCTCGGGACTAGCGCAGTTCTTC.

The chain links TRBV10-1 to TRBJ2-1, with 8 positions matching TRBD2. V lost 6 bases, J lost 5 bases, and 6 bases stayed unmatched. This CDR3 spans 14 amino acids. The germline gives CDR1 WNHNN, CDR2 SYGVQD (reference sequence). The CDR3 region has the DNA TGCGCCAGCAGCACCGGACTAGCCCACAATGAGCAGTTCTTC. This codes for CASSTGLAHNEQFF.

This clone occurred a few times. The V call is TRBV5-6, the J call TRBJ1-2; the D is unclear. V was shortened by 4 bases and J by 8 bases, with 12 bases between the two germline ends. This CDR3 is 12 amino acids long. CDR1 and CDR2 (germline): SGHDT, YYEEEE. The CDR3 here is CASSSTGRGYTF. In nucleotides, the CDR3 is TGTGCCAGCAGCAGCACGGGTCGCGGCTACACCTTC.

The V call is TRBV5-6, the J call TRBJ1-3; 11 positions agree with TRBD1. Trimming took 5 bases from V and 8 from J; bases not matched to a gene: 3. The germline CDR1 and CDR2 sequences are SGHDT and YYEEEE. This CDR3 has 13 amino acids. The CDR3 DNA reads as TGTGCCAGCAGTTGGGACAGGGGGGACACCATATATTTT. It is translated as CASSWDRGDTIYF.

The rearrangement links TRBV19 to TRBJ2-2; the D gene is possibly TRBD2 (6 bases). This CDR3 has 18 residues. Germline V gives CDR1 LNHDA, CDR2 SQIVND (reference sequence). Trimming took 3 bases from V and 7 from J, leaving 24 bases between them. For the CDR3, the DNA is TGTGCCAGTAGTATTCCGAACCCCGGAGGGGTGAGGGTCGGGGAGCTGTTTTTT. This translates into CASSIPNPGGVRVGELFF.

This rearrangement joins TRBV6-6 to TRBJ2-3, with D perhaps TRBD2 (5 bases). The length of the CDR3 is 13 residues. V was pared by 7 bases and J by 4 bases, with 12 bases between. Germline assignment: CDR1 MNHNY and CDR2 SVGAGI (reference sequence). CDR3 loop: CASTPPGADTQYF. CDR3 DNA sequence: TGTGCCAGCACCCCACCCGGGGCAGATACGCAGTATTTT.

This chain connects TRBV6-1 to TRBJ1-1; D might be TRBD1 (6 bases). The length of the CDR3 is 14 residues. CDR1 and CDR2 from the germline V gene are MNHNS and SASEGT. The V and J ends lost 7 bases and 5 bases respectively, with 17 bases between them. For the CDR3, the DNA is TGTGCCAGCATCAACGGGGGGGCTGGAACTGAAGCTTTCTTT. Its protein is CASINGGAGTEAFF.

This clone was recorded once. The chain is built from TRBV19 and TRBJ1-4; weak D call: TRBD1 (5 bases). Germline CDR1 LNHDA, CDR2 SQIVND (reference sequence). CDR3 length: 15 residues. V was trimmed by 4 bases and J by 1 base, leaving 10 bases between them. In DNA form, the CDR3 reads TGTGCCAGTAGTAGACCCCAGGGAACTAATGAAAAACTGTTTTTT. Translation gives CASSRPQGTNEKLFF.

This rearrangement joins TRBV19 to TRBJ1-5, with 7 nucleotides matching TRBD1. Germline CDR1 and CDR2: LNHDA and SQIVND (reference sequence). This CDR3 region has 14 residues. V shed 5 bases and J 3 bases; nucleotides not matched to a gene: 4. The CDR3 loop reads CASSQGELNQPQHF. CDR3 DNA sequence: TGTGCCAGTAGTCAGGGGGAACTCAATCAGCCCCAGCATTTT.

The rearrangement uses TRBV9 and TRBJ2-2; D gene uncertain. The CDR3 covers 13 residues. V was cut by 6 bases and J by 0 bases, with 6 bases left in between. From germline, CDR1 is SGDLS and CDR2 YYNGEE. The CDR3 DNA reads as TGTGCCAGCAAGTCAGCGAACACCGGGGAGCTGTTTTTT. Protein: CASKSANTGELFF.

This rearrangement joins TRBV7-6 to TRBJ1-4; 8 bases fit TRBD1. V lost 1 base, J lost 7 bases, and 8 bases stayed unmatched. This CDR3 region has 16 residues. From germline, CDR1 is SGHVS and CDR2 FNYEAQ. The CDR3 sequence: CASSLVPRTGSEKLFF. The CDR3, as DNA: TGTGCCAGCAGCTTAGTCCCGCGGACAGGGAGTGAAAAACTGTTTTTT.

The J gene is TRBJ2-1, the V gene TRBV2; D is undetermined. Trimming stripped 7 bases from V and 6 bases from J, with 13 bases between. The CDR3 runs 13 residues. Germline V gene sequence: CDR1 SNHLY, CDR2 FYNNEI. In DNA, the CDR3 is TGTGCCAGCAATCGGGTCCCCACCAATGAGCAGTTCTTC. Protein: CASNRVPTNEQFF.